These 21 T cell receptor beta chains were sequenced from one sample in a study of cytomegalovirus exposure and HLA in healthy donors (dated by TCRdb to 2017 to 2019). The library relied on the immunoSEQ multiplex PCR assay. TCRdb re-hosts the immuneACCESS table, in-frame sequences only. Its copies lack some clones; in the studies checked, an unresolved V gene accounts for under half of them, and the cause for the rest is not known. The sample table shows more than 200,000 clones, and roughly 87% are seen once. Clones ranked in the top ten supply around 11% of the sample. Sequencing was done on a sample of PBMCs. The receptors come from a young man in good health and CMV-seropositive.

V is TRBV28 and J is TRBJ2-7; D possibly corresponds to TRBD2 (7 bases). This CDR3 region has 17 residues. V lost 4 bases and J 3 bases, leaving 22 bases between the germline ends. Germline CDR1 and CDR2: MDHEN and SYDVKM. CDR3 DNA: TGTGCCAGCAGTTCCTTGGGGGGGGGCAGGGTATACTACGAGCAGTACTTC. Its translation is CASSSLGGGRVYYEQYF.

The gene calls are TRBV27 and TRBJ2-2; no definite D call. This CDR3 comprises 14 residues. V shed 3 bases and J shed 1 base, with 6 bases lying between them. Germline values: CDR1 MNHEY, CDR2 SMNVEV (reference sequence). CDR3 amino acids: CASSFRGNTGELFF. The DNA for the CDR3 is TGTGCCAGCAGTTTCCGAGGGAACACCGGGGAGCTGTTTTTT.

The chain employs TRBV6-1 and TRBJ2-1, with 9 bases matching TRBD1. The CDR3 has 14 residues. CDR1 MNHNS and CDR2 SASEGT come from the germline V gene. J gave up 6 bases and V 8 bases, and 8 bases lay outside the gene matches. CDR3: CASAGTGNVNEQFF. The CDR3 nucleotides are TGTGCCAGCGCCGGGACAGGGAATGTCAATGAGCAGTTCTTC.

The chain is built from TRBV7-2 and TRBJ2-1; 8 nucleotides agree with TRBD1. CDR1 and CDR2 (germline): SGHTA, FQGNSA. The trim removed 2 bases at V and 4 bases at J, leaving 4 bases unmatched. This CDR3 comprises 15 residues. CDR3 DNA: TGTGCCAGCAGCTTACAGGGGGCGCGGTACAATGAGCAGTTCTTC. It specifies CASSLQGARYNEQFF.

This chain connects TRBV20-1 to TRBJ2-2; D not resolved. Germline V lookup: CDR1 DFQATT, CDR2 SNEGSKA (reference sequence). The CDR3 is 11 amino acids. V lost 0 bases and J 7 bases, leaving 3 bases between the germline ends. This CDR3 reads CSARDFGELFF. The CDR3 DNA reads TGCAGTGCTAGAGACTTCGGGGAGCTGTTTTTT.

This clone was counted a single time. The rearrangement joins TRBV28 to TRBJ2-7; tentative D call: TRBD2 (5 bases). The length of the CDR3 is 16 residues. Germline V gene lookup returns CDR1 MDHEN and CDR2 SYDVKM. Trimming left V 5 bases short and J 4 bases short, with 21 bases between. The CDR3 region is CASSPTQKGASYEQYF. CDR3 sequence (DNA): TGTGCCAGCAGTCCAACCCAGAAGGGAGCCTCGTACGAGCAGTACTTC.

This clone was seen a single time. The chain employs TRBV5-5 and TRBJ2-7; D gene ambiguous. The ends were cut back, 0 bases at V and 2 bases at J, with 9 bases in the middle. Germline loops: CDR1 SGHKS, CDR2 YYEKEE (reference sequence). There are 14 residues in the CDR3. Here the CDR3 DNA reads TGTGCCAGCAGCTTGGAGAGGCAGACCTACGAGCAGTACTTC. Translated: CASSLERQTYEQYF. The full variable domain, completed using reference TRBV5-5 and TRBJ2-7, is DAGVTQSPTHLIKTRGQQVTLRCSPISGHKSVSWYQQVLGQGPQFIFQYYEKEERGRGNFPDRFSARQFPNYSSELNVNALLLGDSALYLCASSLERQTYEQYFGPGTRLTVT.

The chain has TRBV30 and TRBJ2-1; 7 bases line up with TRBD2. The CDR3 sequence is 15 residues long. J lost 5 bases, V lost 3 bases, and 10 bases had no gene match. Germline V gives CDR1 GTSNPN, CDR2 SVGIG (reference sequence). CDR3 nucleotide sequence: TGTGCCTGGAGAACCGACCTTACTAGCGACAATGAGCAGTTCTTC. Translation gives CAWRTDLTSDNEQFF.

The chain joins TRBV28 to TRBJ1-5; 7 bases align to TRBD1. The CDR3 runs 14 residues. Per germline, CDR1 MDHEN and CDR2 SYDVKM. V lost 6 bases and J lost 1; bases outside the gene matches: 3. The CDR3 DNA follows: TGTGCCAGCAGGCAGGGGGGGAGCAATCAGCCCCAGCATTTT. It translates to CASRQGGSNQPQHF. Complete variable domain (other parts from reference TRBV28 and TRBJ1-5): DVKVTQSSRYLVKRTGEKVFLECVQDMDHENMFWYRQDPGLGLRLIYFSYDVKMKEKGDIPEGYSVSREKKERFSLILESASTNQTSMYLCASRQGGSNQPQHFGDGTRLSIL.

The chain couples TRBV7-9 to TRBJ1-2, with D unresolved. This CDR3 has 15 amino acids. Germline CDR1 is SEHNR and CDR2 is FQNEAQ (reference sequence). V dropped 4 bases and J dropped 4 bases, with 16 bases sitting between them. CDR3 nucleotide sequence: TGTGCCAGCAGCTCCTCGGGAGGAGATCTCTATGGCTACACCTTC. It specifies CASSSSGGDLYGYTF.

The V gene is TRBV2, the J gene TRBJ2-7; D might be TRBD2 (6 bases). Germline-derived CDR1 and CDR2 are SNHLY and FYNNEI. CDR3 length: 14 amino acids. Trimming took 7 bases from V and 3 from J, leaving 16 bases between them. The DNA for the CDR3 is TGTGCCAGCAAGGCCGGGGGTTCTTTCTACGAGCAGTACTTC. It specifies CASKAGGSFYEQYF.

CDR3 bases: TGTGCCAGCAGTGCCCCCGGGGTCGGCTACACCTTC. Residues: CASSAPGVGYTF. The gene calls are TRBV6-6 and TRBJ1-2; no clear D. CDR3 length: 12 residues. Germline V gives CDR1 MNHNY, CDR2 SVGAGI (reference sequence). V dropped 5 bases and J dropped 8 bases, with 12 bases sitting between them.

CDR3 nucleotides: TGTGCCAGCAGGCAGACAGGGGGCCGCAATCAGCCCCAGCATTTT. Its translation is CASRQTGGRNQPQHF. The chain links TRBV28 to TRBJ1-5; 10 bases align to TRBD1. The CDR3 runs 15 residues. Germline trimming cut 6 bases from V and 2 bases from J; bases unmatched to any gene: 4. The germline gives CDR1 MDHEN, CDR2 SYDVKM.

This chain joins TRBV19 and TRBJ1-2; tentatively, D is TRBD1 (5 bases). The germline CDR1 and CDR2 sequences are LNHDA and SQIVND (reference sequence). The CDR3 is 13 amino acids. V lost 6 bases and J 7 bases, leaving 15 bases between the germline ends. The CDR3 DNA follows: TGTGCCAGTAGCCCTGACCGGAGGGGTGGCTACACCTTC. It specifies CASSPDRRGGYTF.

This clone was detected only once. The chain links TRBV6-5 to TRBJ2-5; D possibly corresponds to TRBD1 (5 bases). The CDR3 covers 12 residues. Between the trimmed V and J ends, which lost 9 bases and 1 base, there was a span of 9 bases. Germline-derived CDR1 and CDR2 are MNHEY and SVGAGI. This CDR3 reads CASGDSQETQYF. The CDR3 DNA is TGTGCCAGTGGCGACAGCCAAGAGACCCAGTACTTC.

The chain carries TRBV11-2 and TRBJ2-7; 7 bases map to TRBD1. Germline-derived CDR1 and CDR2 are SGHAT and FQNNGV. This CDR3 has 14 amino acids. After removal of 5 bases from V and 5 bases from J, the junction contained 9 bases not matched to a gene. The CDR3 DNA follows: TGTGCCAGCAGCCTAAGAGACAGGGTAGACGAGCAGTACTTC. Translation: CASSLRDRVDEQYF. Using reference TRBV11-2 and TRBJ2-7 for the parts outside the CDR3, the full variable domain is EAGVAQSPRYKIIEKRQSVAFWCNPISGHATLYWYQQILGQGPKLLIQFQNNGVVDDSQLPKDRFSAERLKGVDSTLKIQPAKLEDSAVYLCASSLRDRVDEQYFGPGTRLTVT.

V and J are TRBV28 and TRBJ1-2; D is uncertain. The CDR3 sequence is 16 residues long. Germline V gene lookup returns CDR1 MDHEN and CDR2 SYDVKM. Trimming pared 3 bases from V and 5 bases from J, leaving 19 bases between. Here the CDR3 DNA reads TGTGCCAGCAGTTTCCGGGCTTCACCGGGGAGGTATGGCTACACCTTC. Protein sequence: CASSFRASPGRYGYTF.

The genes are TRBV6-5 and TRBJ1-1; a weak D match, TRBD1 (5 bases). The CDR3 loop spans 14 amino acids. V dropped 0 bases and J dropped 8 bases, with 13 bases sitting between them. Germline V gene data show CDR1 as MNHEY and CDR2 as SVGAGI. The CDR3 coding sequence is TGTGCCAGCAGTTACTCGACGACAGCTGGGGAAGCTTTCTTT. This sequence encodes CASSYSTTAGEAFF.

The rearrangement joins TRBV19 to TRBJ2-7; 8 bases are a match to TRBD1. Germline-derived CDR1 and CDR2 are LNHDA and SQIVND (reference sequence). J was trimmed by 3 bases and V by 5 bases; bases with no gene match: 6. The CDR3 extends over 14 amino acids. CDR3 coding DNA: TGTGCCAGTAGTTCGCGGACAGGGAACTACGAGCAGTACTTC. This sequence encodes CASSSRTGNYEQYF.

The chain has TRBV6-1 and TRBJ1-2, with no clear D. Germline V gene lookup returns CDR1 MNHNS and CDR2 SASEGT. Trimming removed 6 bases from V and 8 bases from J, with 7 bases in between. This CDR3 has 10 amino acids. The DNA for the CDR3 is TGTGCCAGCAGACTAGGAGGCTACACCTTC. Amino acids: CASRLGGYTF.

The chain links TRBV19 to TRBJ2-1; D may be TRBD1 (5 bases). V lost 3 bases and J lost 10, with 19 bases in between. This CDR3 contains 15 residues. In germline, CDR1 is LNHDA, CDR2 SQIVND (reference sequence). The CDR3 DNA sequence: TGTGCCAGTAGTATGGGGCACGCGCGGATGGACGAGCAGTTCTTC. Protein product: CASSMGHARMDEQFF. Based on the CDR3 plus reference TRBV19 and TRBJ2-1, the full variable domain is DGGITQSPKYLFRKEGQNVTLSCEQNLNHDAMYWYRQDPGQGLRLIYYSQIVNDFQKGDIAEGYSVSREKKESFPLTVTSAQKNPTAFYLCASSMGHARMDEQFFGPGTRLTVL.